This is a list of T cell receptor beta chains from one sample in a study of T-cell reconstitution after alpha-beta-depleted transplantation in children. One entry per CDR3 protein results from TCRdb running MiXCR on the PCR reads. The sample holds some 29,000 distinct CDR3 sequences, about 6.2% seen once. The sample in question was PBMCs, mostly from graft donor cells, obtained 180 days after TCRalphabeta/CD19-depleted stem cell transplant. The source of these receptors is a male patient younger than 18 who had a stem cell transplant for acute myeloid leukemia, so the T cells may come from the graft donor. Both conserved end residues are part of each CDR3. D genes are given only for firm matches. Expanded clones are given a class, and other clones once, few, many or no size at all.

D	V	size	length	J	CDR3	DNA
-	TRBV12-3/TRBV12-4	many	14	TRBJ1-1	CASSLRGPGTEAFF	TGTGCCAGCAGTTTACGGGGCCCGGGTACTGAAGCTTTCTTT
-	TRBV18	many	16	TRBJ1-6	CASSPGVGSYNSPLHF	TGTGCCAGCTCACCGGGGGTGGGCTCCTATAATTCACCCCTCCACTTT
-	TRBV30	many	15	TRBJ2-4	CAWSPKRLAKNIQYF	TGTGCCTGGAGTCCCAAGAGACTAGCCAAAAACATTCAGTACTTC
-	TRBV20-1	many	16	TRBJ2-2	CSAKQAGLANTGELFF	TGCAGTGCGAAACAAGCGGGCCTCGCGAACACCGGGGAGCTGTTTTTT
TRBD1	TRBV6-2/TRBV6-3	many	14	TRBJ2-7	CASHRQGKSYEQYF	TGTGCCAGCCACAGACAGGGGAAAAGTTACGAGCAGTACTTC
-	TRBV28	once	14	TRBJ2-5	CASSTSWGSETQYF	-
-	TRBV15	many	14	TRBJ1-2	CATSRAWTEYGYTF	TGTGCCACCAGCAGAGCCTGGACAGAGTATGGCTACACCTTC
-	TRBV5-1	many	12	TRBJ2-5	CASSLNSETQYF	TGCGCCAGCAGCTTGAACTCCGAGACCCAGTACTTC
-	TRBV19	few	14	TRBJ1-4	CASRLTGVNEKLFF	TGTGCCAGTAGACTTACTGGTGTAAATGAAAAACTGTTTTTT
TRBD2	TRBV20-1	many	15	TRBJ2-7	CSASGWGGSRYEQYF	TGCAGTGCTAGTGGGTGGGGCGGGAGCCGCTACGAGCAGTACTTC
-	TRBV6-2/TRBV6-3	many	15	TRBJ2-7	CASSYAHRVPYEQYF	TGTGCCAGCAGTTATGCTCACAGGGTTCCCTACGAGCAGTACTTC
-	TRBV9	many	14	TRBJ2-7	CASSVTSLGGEQYF	TGTGCCAGCAGCGTAACGTCACTCGGGGGCGAGCAGTACTTC
TRBD2	TRBV7-2	many	16	TRBJ2-2	CASRFPGLVNTGELFF	TGTGCCAGCAGATTCCCCGGACTAGTTAACACCGGGGAGCTGTTTTTT
TRBD1	TRBV3-1	many	15	TRBJ2-1	CASSLGQGALDEQFF	TGTGCCAGCAGCCTCGGACAGGGGGCCCTCGATGAGCAGTTCTTC
TRBD1	TRBV3-1	many	16	TRBJ1-2	CASSQDLGRGSYGYTF	TGTGCCAGCAGCCAAGATCTCGGCAGGGGGTCCTATGGCTACACCTTC
TRBD1	TRBV18	few	15	TRBJ1-5	CASSPDRVQNQPQHF	TGTGCCAGCTCACCAGACAGGGTACAAAATCAGCCCCAGCATTTT
TRBD1	TRBV7-9	-	16	TRBJ2-1	CASSLIWDRGTNEQFF	TGTGCCAGCAGCTTAATTTGGGACAGGGGGACGAATGAGCAGTTCTTC
-	TRBV12-3/TRBV12-4	many	11	TRBJ1-6	CASSRGSPLHF	TGTGCCAGCAGCAGGGGTTCACCCCTCCACTTT
-	TRBV21-1	many	13	TRBJ2-1	CASSKQTYNEQFF	TGTGCCAGCAGCAAACAAACATACAATGAGCAGTTCTTC
-	TRBV29-1	many	11	TRBJ1-6	CSVRGDTRLHF	TGCAGCGTTCGCGGGGACACCCGTCTCCACTTT
-	TRBV9	medium-sized	14	TRBJ1-4	CASSWKAMGEKLFF	TGTGCCAGCAGCTGGAAGGCTATGGGTGAAAAACTGTTTTTT
TRBD1	TRBV5-1	many	16	TRBJ1-1	CASSLAIDRVPHEAFF	TGCGCCAGCAGCTTGGCCATCGACAGGGTTCCCCATGAAGCTTTCTTT
TRBD1	TRBV24-1	many	16	TRBJ2-2	CATSDPGTGYTGELFF	TGTGCCACCAGTGATCCGGGGACAGGTTACACCGGGGAGCTGTTTTTT
TRBD1	TRBV20-1	many	15	TRBJ2-7	CSARKQGPIHYEQYF	TGCAGTGCTAGGAAACAGGGGCCCATTCACTACGAGCAGTACTTC
-	TRBV25-1	many	14	TRBJ1-5	CASRRGGPNQPQHF	TGTGCCAGCAGGAGAGGGGGGCCTAATCAGCCCCAGCATTTT
-	TRBV24-1	-	14	TRBJ1-5	CATLFGASNQPQHF	TGTGCCACCCTTTTCGGGGCCAGCAATCAGCCCCAGCATTTT
TRBD1	TRBV29-1	medium-sized	14	TRBJ1-5	CSVAGGNSNQPQHF	TGCAGCGTTGCAGGGGGCAATAGCAATCAGCCCCAGCATTTT